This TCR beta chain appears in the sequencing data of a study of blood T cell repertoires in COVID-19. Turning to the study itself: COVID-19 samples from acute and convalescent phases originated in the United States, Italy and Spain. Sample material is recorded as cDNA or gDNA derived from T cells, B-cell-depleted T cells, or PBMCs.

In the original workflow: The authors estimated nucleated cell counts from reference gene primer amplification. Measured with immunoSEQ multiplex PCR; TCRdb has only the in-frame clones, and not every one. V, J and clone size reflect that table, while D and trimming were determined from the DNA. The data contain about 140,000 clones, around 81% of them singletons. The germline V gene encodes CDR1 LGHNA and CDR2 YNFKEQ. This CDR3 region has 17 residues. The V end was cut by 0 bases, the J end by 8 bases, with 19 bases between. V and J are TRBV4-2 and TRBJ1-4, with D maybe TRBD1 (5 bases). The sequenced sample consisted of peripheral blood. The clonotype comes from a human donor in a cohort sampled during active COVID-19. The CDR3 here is CASSQEIQGLGEEKLFF. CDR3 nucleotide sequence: TGTGCCAGCAGCCAAGAGATCCAGGGCCTTGGTGAAGAAAAACTGTTTTTT.